This T cell receptor beta chain was captured by sequencing in a study of lymphopenia after photon versus proton radiotherapy. Study-wide results and limits: Post-nadir diversity loss with photons came from oligoclonal expansion, particularly CD8+ Temra cells.

The data were produced by immunoSEQ multiplex PCR, yet TCRdb's version contains in-frame clones alone and is incomplete. The sample consists of roughly 64,000 clones, around 87% of them appearing once. V dropped 8 bases and J dropped 3 bases, with 10 bases sitting between them. Germline CDR1 LNHDA, CDR2 SQIVND (reference sequence). The CDR3 length is 12 residues. Of note for this clone: Its antigen is unknown.

The sequence derives from an older man with esophageal cancer. The chain has TRBV19 and TRBJ1-1; a weak D match, TRBD1 (6 bases). The source material was peripheral blood, sampled from a patient treated with proton-based radiotherapy. DNA for the CDR3: TGTGCCAGTGAGGACAGAGACACTGAAGCTTTCTTT. This translates into CASEDRDTEAFF.